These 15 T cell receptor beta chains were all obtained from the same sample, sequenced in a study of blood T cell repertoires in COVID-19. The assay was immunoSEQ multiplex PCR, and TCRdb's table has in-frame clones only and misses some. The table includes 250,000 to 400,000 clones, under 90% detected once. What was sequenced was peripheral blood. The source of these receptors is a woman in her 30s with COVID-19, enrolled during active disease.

As DNA, the CDR3 is TGTGCCAGCTCGTACGGGACAGGGGGCGTCAATCAGCCCCAGCATTTT. Amino acid sequence: CASSYGTGGVNQPQHF. The chain joins TRBV18 to TRBJ1-5; the match to TRBD1 covers 12 bases. Germline V gene lookup returns CDR1 KGHSH and CDR2 LQKENI. The ends lost 6 bases at V and 3 bases at J; junction bases unmatched: 6. CDR3 size: 16 residues.

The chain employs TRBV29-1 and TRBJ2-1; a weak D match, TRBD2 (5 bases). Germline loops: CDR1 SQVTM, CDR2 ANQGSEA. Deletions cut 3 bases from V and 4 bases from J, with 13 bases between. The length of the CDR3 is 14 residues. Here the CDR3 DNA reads TGCAGCGTTGATAGCCCTTCGGGATACAATGAGCAGTTCTTC. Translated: CSVDSPSGYNEQFF.

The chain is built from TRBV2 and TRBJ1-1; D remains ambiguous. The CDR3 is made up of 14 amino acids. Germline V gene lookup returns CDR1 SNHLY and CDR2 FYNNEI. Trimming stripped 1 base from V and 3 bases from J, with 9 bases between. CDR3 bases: TGTGCCAGCAGTGAAGTGGGCGGGTACACTGAAGCTTTCTTT. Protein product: CASSEVGGYTEAFF.

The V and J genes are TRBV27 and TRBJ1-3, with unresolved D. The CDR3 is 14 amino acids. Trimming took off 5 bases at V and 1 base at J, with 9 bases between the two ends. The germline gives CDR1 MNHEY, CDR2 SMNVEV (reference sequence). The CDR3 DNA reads TGTGCCAGCAGTACGGGGAGATCTGGAAACACCATATATTTT. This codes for CASSTGRSGNTIYF.

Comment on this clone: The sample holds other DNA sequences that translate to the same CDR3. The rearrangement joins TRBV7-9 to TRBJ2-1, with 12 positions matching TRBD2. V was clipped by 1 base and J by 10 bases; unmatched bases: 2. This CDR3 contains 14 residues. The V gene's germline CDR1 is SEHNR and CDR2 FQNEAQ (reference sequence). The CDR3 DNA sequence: TGTGCCAGCAGCTTAGGACTAGCGGGAGACGAGCAGTTCTTC. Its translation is CASSLGLAGDEQFF.

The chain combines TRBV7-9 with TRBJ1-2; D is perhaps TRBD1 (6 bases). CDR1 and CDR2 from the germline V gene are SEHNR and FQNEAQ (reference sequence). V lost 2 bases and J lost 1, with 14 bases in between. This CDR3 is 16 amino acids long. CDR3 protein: CASSLKPGTNNYGYTF. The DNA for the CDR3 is TGTGCCAGCAGCTTAAAACCAGGGACAAATAACTATGGCTACACCTTC.

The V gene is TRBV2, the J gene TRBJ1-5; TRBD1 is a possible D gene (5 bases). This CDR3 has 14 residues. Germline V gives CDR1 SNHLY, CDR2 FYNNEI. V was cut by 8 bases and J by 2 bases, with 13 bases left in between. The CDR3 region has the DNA TGTGCCAGCGCGGGGGAGGTGGGCAATCAGCCCCAGCATTTT. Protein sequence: CASAGEVGNQPQHF.

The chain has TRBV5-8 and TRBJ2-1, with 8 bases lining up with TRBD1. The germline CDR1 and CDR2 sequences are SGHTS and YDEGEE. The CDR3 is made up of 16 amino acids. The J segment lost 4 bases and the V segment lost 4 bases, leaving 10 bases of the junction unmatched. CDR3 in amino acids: CASSPRTGSSYNEQFF. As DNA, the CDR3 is TGTGCCAGCAGCCCCCGGACAGGGTCCTCGTACAATGAGCAGTTCTTC.

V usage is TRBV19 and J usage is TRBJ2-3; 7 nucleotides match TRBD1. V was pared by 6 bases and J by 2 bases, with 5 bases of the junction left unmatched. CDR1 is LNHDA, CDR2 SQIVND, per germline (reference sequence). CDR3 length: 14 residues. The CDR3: CASRDRVDTDTQYF. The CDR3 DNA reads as TGTGCCAGTAGAGACAGGGTGGACACAGATACGCAGTATTTT.

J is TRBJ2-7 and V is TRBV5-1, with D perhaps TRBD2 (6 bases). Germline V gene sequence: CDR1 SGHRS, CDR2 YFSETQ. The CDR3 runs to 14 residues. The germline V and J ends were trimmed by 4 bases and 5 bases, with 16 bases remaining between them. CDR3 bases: TGCGCCAGCAGCGAAACGGGACTGCTTAACGAGCAGTACTTC. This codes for CASSETGLLNEQYF.

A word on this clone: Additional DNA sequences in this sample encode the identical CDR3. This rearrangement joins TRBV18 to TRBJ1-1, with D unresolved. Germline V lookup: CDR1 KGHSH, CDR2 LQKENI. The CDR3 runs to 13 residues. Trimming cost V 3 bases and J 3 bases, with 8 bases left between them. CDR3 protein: CASSPGQDTEAFF. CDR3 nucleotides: TGTGCCAGCTCACCTGGGCAAGACACTGAAGCTTTCTTT.

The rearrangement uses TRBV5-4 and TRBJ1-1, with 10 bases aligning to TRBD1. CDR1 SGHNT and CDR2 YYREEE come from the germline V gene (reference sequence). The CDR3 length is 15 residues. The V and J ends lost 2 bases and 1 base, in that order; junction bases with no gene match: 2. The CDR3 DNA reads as TGTGCCAGCAGCTTCCGGACAGGGGGGAACACTGAAGCTTTCTTT. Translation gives CASSFRTGGNTEAFF. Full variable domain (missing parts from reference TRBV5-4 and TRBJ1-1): ETGVTQSPTHLIKTRGQQVTLRCSSQSGHNTVSWYQQALGQGPQFIFQYYREEENGRGNFPPRFSGLQFPNYSSELNVNALELDDSALYLCASSFRTGGNTEAFFGQGTRLTVV.

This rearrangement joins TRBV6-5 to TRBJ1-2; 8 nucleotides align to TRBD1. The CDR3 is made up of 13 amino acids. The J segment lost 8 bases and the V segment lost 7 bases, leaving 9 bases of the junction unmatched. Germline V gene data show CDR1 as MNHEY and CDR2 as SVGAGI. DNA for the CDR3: TGTGCCAGCACCCAGGACAGGGACGAAGGCTACACCTTC. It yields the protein CASTQDRDEGYTF.

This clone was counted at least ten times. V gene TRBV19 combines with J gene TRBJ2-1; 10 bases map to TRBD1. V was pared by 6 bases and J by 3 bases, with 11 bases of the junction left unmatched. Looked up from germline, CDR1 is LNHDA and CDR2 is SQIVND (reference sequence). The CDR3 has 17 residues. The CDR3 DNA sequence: TGTGCCAGTAGCCCCTCGCCCAGGACAGGGGGCTACAATGAGCAGTTCTTC. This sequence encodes CASSPSPRTGGYNEQFF.

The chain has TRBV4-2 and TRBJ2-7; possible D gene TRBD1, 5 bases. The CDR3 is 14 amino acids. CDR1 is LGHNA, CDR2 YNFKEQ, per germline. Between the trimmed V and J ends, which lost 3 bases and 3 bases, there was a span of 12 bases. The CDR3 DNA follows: TGTGCCAGCAGCCACACATTACAGGACTACGAGCAGTACTTC. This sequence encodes CASSHTLQDYEQYF.